This TCR beta chain derives from a study of blood T cells in healthy people across ages. Deletions cut 0 bases from V and 0 bases from J, with 12 bases between. CDR3 size: 15 residues. Germline loops: CDR1 DFQATT, CDR2 SNEGSKA (reference sequence). PCR was performed a second time for about 7 to 11 cycles using a sample-barcoded 5' primer and a J-beta primer mix. Each CDR3 protein is one row after TCRdb ran MiXCR on the 5' RACE reads. The table lists 710,000 or so distinct CDR3 sequences, 22% of them singletons. Sequencing was carried out using blood. The clonotype comes from a man in his 70s in good health. The J gene is TRBJ2-7, the V gene TRBV20-1; D is uncertain. The CDR3 DNA sequence: TGCAGTGCTAGAGAATCGGGTAGGAGCTCCTACGAGCAGTACTTC. It codes for CSARESGRSSYEQYF.